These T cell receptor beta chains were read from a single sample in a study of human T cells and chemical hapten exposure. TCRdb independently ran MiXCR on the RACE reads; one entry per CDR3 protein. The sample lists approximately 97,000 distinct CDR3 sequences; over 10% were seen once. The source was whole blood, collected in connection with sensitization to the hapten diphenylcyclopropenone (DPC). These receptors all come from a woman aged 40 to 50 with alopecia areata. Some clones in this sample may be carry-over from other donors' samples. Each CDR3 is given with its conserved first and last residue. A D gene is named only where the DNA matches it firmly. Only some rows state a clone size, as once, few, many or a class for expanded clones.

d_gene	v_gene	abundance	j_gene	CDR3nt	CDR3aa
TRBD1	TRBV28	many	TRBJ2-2	TGTGCCAGCAGCTTTCGGACAGGGTTAACCGGGGAGCTGTTTTTT	CASSFRTGLTGELFF
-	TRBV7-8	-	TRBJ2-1	TGTGCCAGCAGCCCCGCCGTAGGGGGTGAGCAGTTCTTC	CASSPAVGGEQFF
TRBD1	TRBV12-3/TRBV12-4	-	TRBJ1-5	TGTGCCAGCAGCGGAACTGCCGGGACAGGTAATCAGCCCCAGCATTTT	CASSGTAGTGNQPQHF
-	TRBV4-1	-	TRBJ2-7	TGCGCCAGCAGCCAAGAGCGGAGGGGCCTACCCTACGAGCAGTACTTC	CASSQERRGLPYEQYF
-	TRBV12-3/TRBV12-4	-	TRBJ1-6	TGTGCCAGCGGCTTGGTCCGGGAAGGTTCACCCCTCCACTTT	CASGLVREGSPLHF
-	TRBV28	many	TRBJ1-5	TGTGCCAGCAGGATAGGAGTATATAGCAATCAGCCCCAGCATTTT	CASRIGVYSNQPQHF
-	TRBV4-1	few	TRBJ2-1	TGCGCCAGCAGCCCTGACCAGGGGGGGCCGGAGCAGTTCTTC	CASSPDQGGPEQFF
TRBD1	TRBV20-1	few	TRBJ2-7	TGCAGTGCGGGACAGGGGGCTTTGTACGAGCAGTACTTC	CSAGQGALYEQYF
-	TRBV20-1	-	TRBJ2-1	TGCAGTGCTAGGATGGCGTATAGCTCCTACAATGAGCAGTTCTTC	CSARMAYSSYNEQFF
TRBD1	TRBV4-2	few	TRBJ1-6	TGTGCCAGCAGCCAAGAAGGGAACAGGGGATTCCATTCACCCCTCCACTTT	CASSQEGNRGFHSPLHF
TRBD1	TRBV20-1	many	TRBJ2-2	TGCAGTGCCTCGAGTGAGACAGGGACCACCGGGGAGCTGTTTTTT	CSASSETGTTGELFF
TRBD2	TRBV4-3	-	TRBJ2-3	TGCGCCAGCAGCCAAGATGGAGCGGGAGTGGTAGATACGCAGTATTTT	CASSQDGAGVVDTQYF
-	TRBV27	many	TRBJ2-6	TGTGCCAGCAGTTTATGGGGGGCCAACGTCCTGACTTTC	CASSLWGANVLTF
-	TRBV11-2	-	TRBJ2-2	TGTGCCAGCAGCTTAGCGGTTGCGAACACCGGGGAGCTGTTTTTT	CASSLAVANTGELFF
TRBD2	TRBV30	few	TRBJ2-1	TGTGCCTGGACCCTAGGGACTAGCGGGGGACGGGAGGCGCAGTTCTTC	CAWTLGTSGGREAQFF
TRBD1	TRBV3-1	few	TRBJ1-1	TGTGCCAGCAGCCAAGGACAGGGTGGCACTGAAGCTTTCTTT	CASSQGQGGTEAFF
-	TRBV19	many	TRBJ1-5	TGTGCCAGTAGTATAGAGGGCCCCAGCAATCAGCCCCAGCATTTT	CASSIEGPSNQPQHF
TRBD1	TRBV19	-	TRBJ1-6	TGTGCCAGTAGGTCAGGGGGTTCACCCCTCCACTTT	CASRSGGSPLHF
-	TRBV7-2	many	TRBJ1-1	TGTGCCAGCAGCTTAGAGGGGAGCACTGAAGCTTTCTTT	CASSLEGSTEAFF
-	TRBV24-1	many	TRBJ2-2	TGTGCCACCAGTGATCCTGGGGGAAGGAGCACCGGGGAGCTGTTTTTT	CATSDPGGRSTGELFF
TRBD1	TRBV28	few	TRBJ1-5	TGTGCCAGCAGGCCCGGGACAGGGGCCAATCAGCCCCAGCATTTT	CASRPGTGANQPQHF
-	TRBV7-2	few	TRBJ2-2	TGTGCCAGCAGTGGGATTGGGGAGCTGTTTTTT	CASSGIGELFF
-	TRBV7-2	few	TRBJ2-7	TGTGCCAGCAGCCCTCAGGCTTACGAGCAGTACTTC	CASSPQAYEQYF
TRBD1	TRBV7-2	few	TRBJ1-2	TGTGCCAGCAGCAAGGACAGGGCGTCTGGCTACACCTTC	CASSKDRASGYTF
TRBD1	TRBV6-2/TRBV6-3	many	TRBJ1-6	TGTGCCAGCAGAACCGGGACAGCTAATTCACCCCTCCACTTT	CASRTGTANSPLHF
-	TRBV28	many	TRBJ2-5	TGTGCCAGCACCCATGGGGGGACTGCCCAAGAGACCCAGTACTTC	CASTHGGTAQETQYF
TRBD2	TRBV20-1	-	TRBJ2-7	TGCAGTGCTAGAACTAGCGGCTCCTACGAGCAGTACTTC	CSARTSGSYEQYF
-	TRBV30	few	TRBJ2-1	TGTGCCTGGGACCTCGGGCCGTTTAATGAGCAGTTCTTC	CAWDLGPFNEQFF
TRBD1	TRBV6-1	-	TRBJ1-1	TGTGCCAGCAGTGAGGCAGGACAGGGGGTCACTGAAGCTTTCTTT	CASSEAGQGVTEAFF